Only one count was recorded for the clone carrying this T cell receptor (beta chain). The entry originates in a study of control samples from healthy donors and cancer patients. Repertoires were generated with immunoSEQ multiplex PCR, while TCRdb's copy carries only in-frame clones and drops some. The sample yields approximately 150,000 clones, roughly 86% seen once. The sample taken for sequencing was PBMCs. The TCR comes from a man aged 45 to 65 with head and neck cancer.

The CDR3 bases are TGCGCCAGCAGCCAAGGCCAGTCTACCTCTAGGGGCTACACCTTC. Protein product: CASSQGQSTSRGYTF. The chain uses TRBV4-1 and TRBJ1-2; no firm D call. The CDR3 consists of 15 residues. Germline V CDR1 and CDR2: MGHRA, YSYEKL. The V gene lost 1 base and the J gene lost 8 bases, with 17 bases spanning the gap.